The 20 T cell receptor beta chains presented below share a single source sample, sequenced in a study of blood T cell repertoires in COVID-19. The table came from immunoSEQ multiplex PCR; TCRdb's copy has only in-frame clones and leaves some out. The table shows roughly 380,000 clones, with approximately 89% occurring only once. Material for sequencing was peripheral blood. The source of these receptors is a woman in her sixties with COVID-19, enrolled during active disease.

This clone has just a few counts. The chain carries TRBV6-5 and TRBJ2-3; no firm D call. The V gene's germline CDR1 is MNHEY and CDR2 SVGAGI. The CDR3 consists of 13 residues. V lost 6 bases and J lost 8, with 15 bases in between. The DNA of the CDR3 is TGTGCCAGCAGCTCCGGTTCGCTCTCTACGCAGTATTTT. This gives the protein CASSSGSLSTQYF.

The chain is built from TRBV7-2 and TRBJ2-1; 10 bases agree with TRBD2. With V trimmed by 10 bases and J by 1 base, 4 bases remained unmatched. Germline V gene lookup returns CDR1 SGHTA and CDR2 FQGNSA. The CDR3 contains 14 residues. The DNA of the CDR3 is TGTGCCAAGCCTAGCGGGAGTTCCTACAATGAGCAGTTCTTC. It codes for CAKPSGSSYNEQFF.

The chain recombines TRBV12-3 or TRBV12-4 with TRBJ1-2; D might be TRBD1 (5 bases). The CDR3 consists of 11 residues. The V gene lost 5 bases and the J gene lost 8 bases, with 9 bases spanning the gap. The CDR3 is CASSQRGGYTF. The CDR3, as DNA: TGTGCCAGCAGTCAAAGGGGAGGCTACACCTTC.

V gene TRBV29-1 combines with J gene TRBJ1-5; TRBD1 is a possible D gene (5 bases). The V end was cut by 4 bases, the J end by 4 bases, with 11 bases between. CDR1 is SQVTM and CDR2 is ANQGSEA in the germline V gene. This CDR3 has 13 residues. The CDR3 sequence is CSVGGGENQPQHF. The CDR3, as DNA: TGCAGCGTTGGCGGGGGGGAAAATCAGCCCCAGCATTTT.

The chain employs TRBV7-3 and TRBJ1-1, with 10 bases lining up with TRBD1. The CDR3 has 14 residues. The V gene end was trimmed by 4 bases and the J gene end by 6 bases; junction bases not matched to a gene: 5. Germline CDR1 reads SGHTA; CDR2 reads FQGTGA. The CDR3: CASSSRDRGPEAFF. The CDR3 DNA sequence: TGTGCCAGCAGCTCCCGGGACAGGGGCCCTGAAGCTTTCTTT.

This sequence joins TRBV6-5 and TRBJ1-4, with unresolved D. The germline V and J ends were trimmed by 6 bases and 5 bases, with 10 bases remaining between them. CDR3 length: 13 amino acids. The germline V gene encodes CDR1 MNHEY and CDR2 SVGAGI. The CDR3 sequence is CASRRTANEKLFF. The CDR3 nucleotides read TGTGCCAGCAGACGAACAGCAAATGAAAAACTGTTTTTT.

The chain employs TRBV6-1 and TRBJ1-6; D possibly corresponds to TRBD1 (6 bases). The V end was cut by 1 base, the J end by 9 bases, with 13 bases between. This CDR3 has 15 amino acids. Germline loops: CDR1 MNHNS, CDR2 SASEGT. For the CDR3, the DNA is TGTGCCAGCAGTGAAGTAGACAGGTTGAGTTCACCCCTCCACTTT. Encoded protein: CASSEVDRLSSPLHF.

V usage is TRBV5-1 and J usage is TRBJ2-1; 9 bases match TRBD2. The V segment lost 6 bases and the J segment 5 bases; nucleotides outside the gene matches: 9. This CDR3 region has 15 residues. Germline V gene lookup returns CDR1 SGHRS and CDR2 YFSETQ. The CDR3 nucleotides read TGCGCCAGCACAGCGGGACTAGCAGAAAACAATGAGCAGTTCTTC. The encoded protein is CASTAGLAENNEQFF.

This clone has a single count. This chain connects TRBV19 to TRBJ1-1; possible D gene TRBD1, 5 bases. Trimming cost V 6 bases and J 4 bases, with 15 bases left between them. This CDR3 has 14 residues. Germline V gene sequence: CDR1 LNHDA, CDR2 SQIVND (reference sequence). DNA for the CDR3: TGTGCCAGTAGGTCCGTCAGGGCCAGCACTGAAGCTTTCTTT. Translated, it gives CASRSVRASTEAFF.

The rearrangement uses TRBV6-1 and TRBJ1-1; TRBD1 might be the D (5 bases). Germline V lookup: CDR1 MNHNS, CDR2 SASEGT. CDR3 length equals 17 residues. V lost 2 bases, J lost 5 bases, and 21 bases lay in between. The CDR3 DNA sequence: TGTGCCAGCAGTGAAAGACCTCTGGGGGGGAGTGGGACTGAAGCTTTCTTT. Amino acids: CASSERPLGGSGTEAFF.

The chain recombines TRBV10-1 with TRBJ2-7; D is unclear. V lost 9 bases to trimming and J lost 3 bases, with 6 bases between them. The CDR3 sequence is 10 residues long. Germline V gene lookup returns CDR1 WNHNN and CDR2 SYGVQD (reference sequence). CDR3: CARNSYEQYF. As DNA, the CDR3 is TGCGCCAGAAATAGCTACGAGCAGTACTTC.

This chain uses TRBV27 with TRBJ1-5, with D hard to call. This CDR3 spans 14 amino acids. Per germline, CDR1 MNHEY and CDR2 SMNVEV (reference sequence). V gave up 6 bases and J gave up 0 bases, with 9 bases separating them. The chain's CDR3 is CASSPYFSNQPQHF. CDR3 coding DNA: TGTGCCAGCAGCCCGTATTTTAGCAATCAGCCCCAGCATTTT.

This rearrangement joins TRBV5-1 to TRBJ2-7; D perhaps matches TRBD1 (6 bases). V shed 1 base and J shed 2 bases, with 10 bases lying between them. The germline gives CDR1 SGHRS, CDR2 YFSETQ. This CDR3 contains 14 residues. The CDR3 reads CASSLWDTAYEQYF. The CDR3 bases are TGCGCCAGCAGCTTGTGGGACACTGCCTACGAGCAGTACTTC. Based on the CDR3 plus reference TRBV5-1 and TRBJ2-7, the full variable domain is KAGVTQTPRYLIKTRGQQVTLSCSPISGHRSVSWYQQTPGQGLQFLFEYFSETQRNKGNFPGRFSGRQFSNSRSEMNVSTLELGDSALYLCASSLWDTAYEQYFGPGTRLTVT.

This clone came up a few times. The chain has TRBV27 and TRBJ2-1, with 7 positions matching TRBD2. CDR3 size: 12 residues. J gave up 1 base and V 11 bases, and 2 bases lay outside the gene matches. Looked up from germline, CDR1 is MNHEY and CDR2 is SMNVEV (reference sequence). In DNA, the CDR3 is TGTGCCGTCGGGGGGTCCTACAATGAGCAGTTCTTC. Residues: CAVGGSYNEQFF.

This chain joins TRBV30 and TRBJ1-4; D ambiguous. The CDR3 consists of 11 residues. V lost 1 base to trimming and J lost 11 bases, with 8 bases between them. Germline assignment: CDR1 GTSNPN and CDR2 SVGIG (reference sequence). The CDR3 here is CAWSEERKLFF. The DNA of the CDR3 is TGTGCCTGGAGTGAGGAGAGGAAACTGTTTTTT.

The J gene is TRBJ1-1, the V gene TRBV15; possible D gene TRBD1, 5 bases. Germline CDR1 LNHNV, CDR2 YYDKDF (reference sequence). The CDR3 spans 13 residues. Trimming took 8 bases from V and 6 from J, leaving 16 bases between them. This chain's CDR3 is CATAVRVISEAFF. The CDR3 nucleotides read TGTGCCACCGCGGTCAGGGTGATATCTGAAGCTTTCTTT.

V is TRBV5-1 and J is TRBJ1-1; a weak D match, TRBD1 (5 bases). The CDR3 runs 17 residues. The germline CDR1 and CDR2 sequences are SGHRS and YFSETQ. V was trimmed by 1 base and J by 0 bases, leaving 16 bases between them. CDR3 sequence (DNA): TGCGCCAGCAGCTTGACCATATCTGGGGCCTTGAACACTGAAGCTTTCTTT. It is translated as CASSLTISGALNTEAFF.

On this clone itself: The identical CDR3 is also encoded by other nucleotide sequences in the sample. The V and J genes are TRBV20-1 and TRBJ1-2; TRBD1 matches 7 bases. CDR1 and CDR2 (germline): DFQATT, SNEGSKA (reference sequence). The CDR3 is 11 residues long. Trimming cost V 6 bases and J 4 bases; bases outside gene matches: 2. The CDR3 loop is CSARTGYGYTF. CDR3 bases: TGCAGTGCGAGGACAGGCTATGGCTACACCTTC.

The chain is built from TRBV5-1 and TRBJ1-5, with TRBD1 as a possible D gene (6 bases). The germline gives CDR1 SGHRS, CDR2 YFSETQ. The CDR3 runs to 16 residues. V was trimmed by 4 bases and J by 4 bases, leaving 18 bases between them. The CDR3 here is CASSPTGGLGNQPQHF. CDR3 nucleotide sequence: TGCGCCAGCAGCCCTACCGGGGGGCTCGGAAATCAGCCCCAGCATTTT.

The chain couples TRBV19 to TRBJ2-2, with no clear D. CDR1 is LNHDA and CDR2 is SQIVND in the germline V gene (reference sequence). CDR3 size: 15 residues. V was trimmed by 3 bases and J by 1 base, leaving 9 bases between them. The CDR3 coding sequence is TGTGCCAGTAGTATTGGGCGATTGAACACCGGGGAGCTGTTTTTT. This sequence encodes CASSIGRLNTGELFF. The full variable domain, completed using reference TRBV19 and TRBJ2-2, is DGGITQSPKYLFRKEGQNVTLSCEQNLNHDAMYWYRQDPGQGLRLIYYSQIVNDFQKGDIAEGYSVSREKKESFPLTVTSAQKNPTAFYLCASSIGRLNTGELFFGEGSRLTVL.